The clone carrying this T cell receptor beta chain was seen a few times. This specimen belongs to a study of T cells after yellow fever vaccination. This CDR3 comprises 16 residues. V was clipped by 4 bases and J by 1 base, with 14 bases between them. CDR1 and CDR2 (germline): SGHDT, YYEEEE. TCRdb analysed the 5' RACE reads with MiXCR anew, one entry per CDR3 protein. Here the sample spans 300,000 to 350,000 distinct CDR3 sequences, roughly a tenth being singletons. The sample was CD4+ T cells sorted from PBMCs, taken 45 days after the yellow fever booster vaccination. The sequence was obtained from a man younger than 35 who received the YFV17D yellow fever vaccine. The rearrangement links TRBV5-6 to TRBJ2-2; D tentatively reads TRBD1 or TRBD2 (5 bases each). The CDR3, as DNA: TGTGCCAGCAGCGACCTCCGGGACGAGAACACCGGGGAGCTGTTTTTT. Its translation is CASSDLRDENTGELFF.